This T cell receptor beta chain came from a study of HIV-infected patients and healthy controls. Study-wide results and limits: CMV-associated CDR3s mostly grew nonsignificantly during therapy, while HIV-associated CDR3s declined significantly. The study did not determine the donors' HLA types. HIV-infected repertoires had significantly higher mean Gini indices than controls, possibly reflecting oligoclonality. Apparent post-therapy Gini recovery among HIV-infected patients was not reproduced with size-matched repertoires.

The repertoire came from unfractionated whole blood and reflected all unsorted peripheral T cells. About 450 ng RNA was reverse transcribed with alpha and beta constant-region primers. Each of the alpha and beta chains got its own library through chain-specific third strand synthesis with indices. TCRdb re-called the 5' RACE reads through MiXCR, storing one row per CDR3 protein. The top ten clones hold about 6.7% of a sample with fewer than 20,000 distinct CDR3 sequences, approximately 10% of them seen once. This clonotype is medium-sized within its sample. What it recognizes is unknown. V was cut by 1 base and J by 6 bases, with 8 bases left in between. Germline values: CDR1 MGHRA, CDR2 YSYEKL. The length of the CDR3 is 13 residues.

Specimen: blood. This receptor was identified in an adult in good health. The chain links TRBV4-1 to TRBJ2-3; D is unresolved. For the CDR3, the DNA is TGCGCCAGCAGCCAAGTTGTCGGCGATACGCAGTATTTT. It is translated as CASSQVVGDTQYF.